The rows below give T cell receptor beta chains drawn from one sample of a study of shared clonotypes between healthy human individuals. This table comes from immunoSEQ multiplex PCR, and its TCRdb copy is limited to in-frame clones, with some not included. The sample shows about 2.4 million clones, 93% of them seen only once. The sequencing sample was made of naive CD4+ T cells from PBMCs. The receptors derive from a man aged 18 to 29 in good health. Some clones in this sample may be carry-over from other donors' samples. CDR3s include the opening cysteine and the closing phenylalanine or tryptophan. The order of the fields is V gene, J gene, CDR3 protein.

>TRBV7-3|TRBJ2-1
CASSLEYTSGSHNEQFF
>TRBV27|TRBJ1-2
CASSRPGRNYGYTF
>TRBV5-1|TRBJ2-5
CASSPGQKQETQYF
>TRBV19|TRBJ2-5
CASSGTVQETQYF
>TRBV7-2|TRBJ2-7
CASSLGGKTYEQYF
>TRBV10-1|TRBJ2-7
CASSEKQNQTPSYEQYF
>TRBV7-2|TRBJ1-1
CASSQLAPLTARFF
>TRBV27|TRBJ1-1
CASSFWGARGTEAFF
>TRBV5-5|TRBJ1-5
CASSPSLGQPQHF
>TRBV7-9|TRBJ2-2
CASSLFLLKNTGELFF
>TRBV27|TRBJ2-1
CASTFPSSHNEQFF
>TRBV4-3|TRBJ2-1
CASSQDLSGAGGRYEQFF
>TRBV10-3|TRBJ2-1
CATGDWESAYNEQFF
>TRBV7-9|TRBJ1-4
CASSLNRDREKLFF
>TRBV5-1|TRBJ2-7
CASSGGFGPGEQYF
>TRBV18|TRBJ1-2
CATRQPGGYGYTF
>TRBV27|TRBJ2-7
CASRYQGVRGEQYF
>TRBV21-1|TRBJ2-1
CASSIRTGDNEQFF
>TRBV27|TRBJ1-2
CASSLSSADLLSGYTF
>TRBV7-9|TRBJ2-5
CASSLGVGRKETQYF
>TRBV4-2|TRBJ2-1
CASSPALGQEGHEQFF
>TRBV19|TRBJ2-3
CASSSVGLTDTQYF
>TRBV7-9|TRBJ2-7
CASSVNYEQYF
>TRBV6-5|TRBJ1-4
CASSPWTGREKLFF
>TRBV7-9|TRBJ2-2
CASSFPKREGNTGELFF
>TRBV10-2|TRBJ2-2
CASSRGLAGGDTGELFF